Listed here are 26 T cell receptor beta chains from one sample, sequenced in a study of CD8 T cells in ankylosing spondylitis. TCRdb reprocessed the 5' RACE reads with MiXCR, giving one entry per CDR3 protein. This sample has a few hundred thousand distinct CDR3 sequences, with roughly 10% found just once. The specimen sequenced was blood, either unsorted or a sorted T cell fraction (not recorded which). These receptors all come from a male donor with ankylosing spondylitis or in good health (not recorded which).

This clonotype occurred a few times. This chain connects TRBV25-1 to TRBJ2-1, with a weak D call TRBD1 (5 bases). Germline CDR1 and CDR2: MGHDK and SYGVNS. This CDR3 contains 10 residues. The ends were cut back, 5 bases at V and 10 bases at J, with 6 bases in the middle. The CDR3 region has the DNA TGTGCCAGCAGTTCAGGGGAGCAGTTCTTC. Translating gives CASSSGEQFF. The full variable domain, rest sourced from reference TRBV25-1 and TRBJ2-1, is EADIYQTPRYLVIGTGKKITLECSQTMGHDKMYWYQQDPGMELHLIHYSYGVNSTEKGDLSSESTVSRIRTEHFPLTLESARPSHTSQYLCASSSGEQFFGPGTRLTVL.

J is TRBJ2-3 and V is TRBV28, with TRBD1 matching over 7 bases. Germline assignment: CDR1 MDHEN and CDR2 SYDVKM. V dropped 6 bases and J dropped 5; count of bases not matched to a gene: 14. This CDR3 spans 16 amino acids. The CDR3 DNA reads as TGTGCCAGCAGCGTGACAGGGATCGGGCAGAGAGATACGCAGTATTTT. Its translation: CASSVTGIGQRDTQYF.

The genes are TRBV2 and TRBJ1-1, with TRBD1 matching 8 bases. In germline, CDR1 is SNHLY, CDR2 FYNNEI. This CDR3 has 14 residues. Trimming removed 6 bases from V and 8 bases from J; junction bases left unmatched: 11. Here the CDR3 DNA reads TGTGCCAGCAGATCCAGGGGGCCTACCGTGGAAGCTTTCTTT. Protein sequence: CASRSRGPTVEAFF.

This clonotype was picked up many times. The chain has TRBV28 and TRBJ2-3, with a tentative D call TRBD1 (5 bases). This CDR3 comprises 15 residues. With 5 bases removed from V and 2 bases from J, the gap between germline ends came to 14 bases. Germline assignment: CDR1 MDHEN and CDR2 SYDVKM. DNA for the CDR3: TGTGCCAGCAGTCACTACGACAGCCACACAGATACGCAGTATTTT. Its translation: CASSHYDSHTDTQYF.

This clonotype was recorded at least ten times. The rearrangement links TRBV5-1 to TRBJ2-2; D gene unclear. V gave up 0 bases and J gave up 6 bases, with 9 bases separating them. The length of the CDR3 is 14 residues. The germline V gene encodes CDR1 SGHRS and CDR2 YFSETQ. CDR3 sequence: CASSLGFSPGELFF. The CDR3 DNA follows: TGCGCCAGCAGCTTGGGTTTCTCCCCCGGGGAGCTGTTTTTT.

J is TRBJ2-1 and V is TRBV9; 7 bases line up with TRBD1. Germline V gene lookup returns CDR1 SGDLS and CDR2 YYNGEE. J lost 5 bases, V lost 0 bases, and 8 bases had no gene match. The CDR3 consists of 16 residues. The CDR3 is CASSVDLRDSDNEQFF. The CDR3 bases are TGTGCCAGCAGCGTAGATCTACGGGACAGTGACAATGAGCAGTTCTTC.

The rearrangement uses TRBV29-1 and TRBJ1-2; weak D call: TRBD1 (5 bases). This CDR3 is built from 11 residues. The V gene's germline CDR1 is SQVTM and CDR2 ANQGSEA. V was clipped by 7 bases and J by 5 bases, with 11 bases between them. The CDR3 region has the DNA TGCAGCGGCGACAGCGAGTATGGCTACACCTTC. Its translation is CSGDSEYGYTF.

This clonotype was seen repeatedly, ten times or more. The rearrangement uses TRBV4-1 and TRBJ2-1; 7 bases are shared with TRBD2. This CDR3 spans 15 amino acids. V was pared by 1 base and J by 0 bases, with 0 bases of the junction left unmatched. Germline-derived CDR1 and CDR2 are MGHRA and YSYEKL. CDR3 in amino acids: CASSQGTSSYNEQFF. The CDR3 DNA sequence: TGCGCCAGCAGCCAAGGGACTAGCTCCTACAATGAGCAGTTCTTC.

This clonotype was counted at least ten times. V usage is TRBV4-2 and J usage is TRBJ2-7; D not certain. CDR3 length: 14 residues. Germline V gene data show CDR1 as LGHNA and CDR2 as YNFKEQ. V lost 1 base, J lost 5 bases, and 12 bases lay in between. CDR3 nucleotides: TGTGCCAGCAGCCAAGGAAGGATACTTCACGAGCAGTACTTC. It encodes CASSQGRILHEQYF.

The chain has TRBV20-1 and TRBJ2-3; the match to TRBD2 covers 9 bases. The CDR3 is 16 residues long. Trimming took 6 bases from V and 3 from J; bases not matched to a gene: 13. Germline-derived CDR1 and CDR2 are DFQATT and SNEGSKA (reference sequence). The CDR3 sequence is CSAAPLGAGGTDTQYF. CDR3 in DNA: TGCAGTGCCGCACCTTTGGGAGCGGGGGGTACAGATACGCAGTATTTT.

The CDR3 region has the DNA TGTGCCAGCAGCCAAGTGGGCGGGAGAAACTCCGAGCAGTACTTC. Its protein is CASSQVGGRNSEQYF. V usage is TRBV3-1 and J usage is TRBJ2-7, with 7 bases fitting TRBD2. Germline loops: CDR1 LGHDT, CDR2 YNNKEL (reference sequence). The CDR3 consists of 15 residues. J gave up 6 bases and V 1 base, and 9 bases lay outside the gene matches.

This clonotype was observed many times. The V call is TRBV12-3 or TRBV12-4, the J call TRBJ1-2; 7 bases fit TRBD1. The CDR3 runs 13 residues. The ends lost 5 bases at V and 4 bases at J; junction bases unmatched: 4. Here the CDR3 reads CASSPGQSYGYTF. CDR3 nucleotides: TGTGCCAGCAGTCCGGGACAGAGCTATGGCTACACCTTC.

This clonotype came up many times. This chain links TRBV5-6 with TRBJ2-5; no definite D call. V lost 3 bases and J lost 1, with 4 bases in between. Looked up from germline, CDR1 is SGHDT and CDR2 is YYEEEE. The CDR3 sequence is 12 residues long. The DNA of the CDR3 is TGTGCCAGCAGCTCCCCCCAAGAGACCCAGTACTTC. Its translation: CASSSPQETQYF.

The chain joins TRBV12-3 or TRBV12-4 to TRBJ1-2; D is undetermined. Trimming removed 2 bases from V and 3 bases from J, with 4 bases in between. The CDR3 totals 12 residues. In DNA form, the CDR3 reads TGTGCCAGCAGTTTATGGGACTATGGCTACACCTTC. It translates to CASSLWDYGYTF.

This clonotype was counted only a few times. The chain recombines TRBV5-8 with TRBJ1-1; unclear D gene. From germline, CDR1 is SGHTS and CDR2 YDEGEE. There are 13 residues in the CDR3. Trimming pared 7 bases from V and 8 bases from J, leaving 18 bases between. The CDR3, as DNA: TGTGCCAGCCCACTTGTTAGACTCATGGAAGCTTTCTTT. Protein product: CASPLVRLMEAFF.

The rearrangement uses TRBV12-3 or TRBV12-4 and TRBJ2-7; a weak D match, TRBD2 (6 bases). CDR3 size: 13 residues. Trimming shortened V by 5 bases and J by 9 bases, and 17 bases separated the two germline ends. This chain's CDR3 is CASSMGTPQSQYF. CDR3 DNA: TGTGCCAGCAGTATGGGGACTCCTCAATCGCAGTACTTC.

The rearrangement uses TRBV12-3 or TRBV12-4 and TRBJ1-2; D uncertain. Trimming removed 5 bases at V and 2 bases at J, with 9 bases between. This CDR3 is built from 13 residues. The chain's CDR3 is CASSRSGNYGYTF. CDR3 in DNA: TGTGCCAGCAGTCGGTCGGGCAACTATGGCTACACCTTC.

At least ten counts were recorded for this clonotype. The chain carries TRBV27 and TRBJ2-7; D might be TRBD2 (5 bases). Trimming removed 7 bases from V and 2 bases from J, with 18 bases in between. The CDR3 runs to 15 residues. Germline V CDR1 and CDR2: MNHEY, SMNVEV (reference sequence). CDR3 sequence reads: CASMNVHLGAYEQYF. The CDR3, as DNA: TGTGCCAGCATGAACGTACACCTCGGGGCCTACGAGCAGTACTTC.

This clonotype was counted at least ten times. The chain is built from TRBV5-1 and TRBJ2-2; 11 bases map to TRBD2. Trimming at V came to 5 bases and at J to 2 bases, leaving 5 bases not matched to a gene. Germline-derived CDR1 and CDR2 are SGHRS and YFSETQ. The CDR3 loop spans 16 amino acids. CDR3 sequence: CASRPGTSGNTGELFF. The CDR3 coding sequence is TGCGCCAGCAGACCCGGGACTAGCGGAAACACCGGGGAGCTGTTTTTT.

Many counts were recorded for this clonotype. The genes are TRBV5-1 and TRBJ1-4; TRBD1 matches 7 bases. Trimming removed 0 bases from V and 7 bases from J; junction bases left unmatched: 9. CDR3 size: 16 residues. Per the germline V gene, CDR1 is SGHRS and CDR2 is YFSETQ. The CDR3 DNA sequence: TGCGCCAGCAGCTTGGCCGGGGGGACAGCTGGTGAAAAACTGTTTTTT. Its translation is CASSLAGGTAGEKLFF.

This clonotype came up many times. The CDR3: CASSASGSINEQYF. The CDR3 bases are TGTGCCAGCAGCGCTAGCGGGAGCATCAACGAGCAGTACTTC. The chain is built from TRBV9 and TRBJ2-7; 10 bases are shared with TRBD2. Germline V gene data show CDR1 as SGDLS and CDR2 as YYNGEE. J gave up 5 bases and V 3 bases, and 5 bases lay outside the gene matches. This CDR3 comprises 14 residues.

This clonotype appeared a few times. The chain is built from TRBV27 and TRBJ1-2; 9 bases map to TRBD1. Germline V gene data show CDR1 as MNHEY and CDR2 as SMNVEV (reference sequence). J was trimmed by 4 bases and V by 0 bases; bases with no gene match: 9. The CDR3 contains 17 residues. In DNA form, the CDR3 reads TGTGCCAGCAGTTTATCAGTTGGGGACAGGGAATCCTATGGCTACACCTTC. Translated, it gives CASSLSVGDRESYGYTF.

The chain recombines TRBV5-1 with TRBJ2-1; 7 bases agree with TRBD2. This CDR3 has 18 residues. With V trimmed by 0 bases and J by 1 base, 10 bases remained unmatched. Per germline, CDR1 SGHRS and CDR2 YFSETQ. The CDR3, as DNA: TGCGCCAGCAGCTTGGCACGGCTAGCGGACATGTCCTACAATGAGCAGTTCTTC. This sequence encodes CASSLARLADMSYNEQFF. Using reference TRBV5-1 and TRBJ2-1 for the parts outside the CDR3, the full variable domain is KAGVTQTPRYLIKTRGQQVTLSCSPISGHRSVSWYQQTPGQGLQFLFEYFSETQRNKGNFPGRFSGRQFSNSRSEMNVSTLELGDSALYLCASSLARLADMSYNEQFFGPGTRLTVL.

This clonotype was observed many times. The chain links TRBV20-1 to TRBJ1-6, with a tentative D call TRBD1 (5 bases). The CDR3 length is 14 residues. V was shortened by 5 bases and J by 4 bases, with 12 bases between the two germline ends. The germline V gene has CDR1 DFQATT and CDR2 SNEGSKA (reference sequence). The CDR3 loop reads CSARDSGYNSPLHF. CDR3 DNA sequence: TGCAGTGCTCGGGACTCAGGTTATAATTCACCCCTCCACTTT.

This clonotype was counted at least ten times. The genes are TRBV5-1 and TRBJ2-7, with TRBD2 matching 10 bases. The CDR3 totals 17 residues. Germline CDR1 reads SGHRS; CDR2 reads YFSETQ. V shed 4 bases and J 0 bases; nucleotides not matched to a gene: 10. CDR3 amino acids: CASSGGLSGRVSYEQYF. CDR3 coding DNA: TGCGCCAGCAGCGGGGGGTTAAGCGGGAGGGTCTCCTACGAGCAGTACTTC.

In its sample, this clonotype was seen many times. The chain uses TRBV5-5 and TRBJ2-3; either TRBD1 or TRBD2 may supply D (5 bases each). Germline values: CDR1 SGHKS, CDR2 YYEKEE (reference sequence). The CDR3 covers 15 residues. Trimming stripped 5 bases from V and 2 bases from J, with 15 bases between. The CDR3 DNA sequence: TGTGCCAGCAGAAGGGACGATAGTCTCACAGATACGCAGTATTTT. Translated, it gives CASRRDDSLTDTQYF.